This T cell receptor beta chain was retrieved from a study of blood T cell repertoires in COVID-19. Study as a whole: Acute and convalescent COVID-19 samples came from the United States, Italy and Spain.

In the authors' methods: From reference gene primer amplification, estimates of nucleated cell counts were derived. The method was immunoSEQ multiplex PCR; TCRdb's version includes in-frame clones alone and lacks a portion of them. Clonal size and the V and J genes are those of that table, whereas D and trimming came from the DNA. The sample includes under 75,000 clones, 81% seen only once; the top ten take 15% to 17%. CDR1 and CDR2 from the germline V gene are SGHTA and FQGNSA. CDR3 length: 14 residues. Trimming took 6 bases from V and 3 from J, leaving 11 bases between them. This receptor was obtained from a man older than 75 with acute or convalescent COVID-19. V gene TRBV7-2 combines with J gene TRBJ2-2; a weak D match, TRBD2 (5 bases). The sample was peripheral blood. The CDR3 bases are TGTGCCAGCAGTAGTGGGCGGGACACCGGGGAGCTGTTTTTT. This translates into CASSSGRDTGELFF.